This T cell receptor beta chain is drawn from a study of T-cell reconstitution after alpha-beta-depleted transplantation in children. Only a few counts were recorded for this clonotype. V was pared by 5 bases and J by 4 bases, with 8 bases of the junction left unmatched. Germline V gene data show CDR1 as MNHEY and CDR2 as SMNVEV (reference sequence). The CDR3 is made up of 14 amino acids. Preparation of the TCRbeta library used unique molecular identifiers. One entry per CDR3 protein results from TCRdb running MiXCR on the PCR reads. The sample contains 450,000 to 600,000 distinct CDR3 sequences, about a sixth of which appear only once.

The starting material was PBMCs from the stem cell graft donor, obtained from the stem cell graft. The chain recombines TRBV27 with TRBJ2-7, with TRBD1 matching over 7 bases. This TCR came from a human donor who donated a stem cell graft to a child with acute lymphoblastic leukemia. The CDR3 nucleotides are TGTGCCAGCAGTCCCCCGGACAGGCCGTACGAGCAGTACTTC. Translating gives CASSPPDRPYEQYF.